This T cell receptor (beta chain) is from a study of early T cells in non-severe SARS-CoV-2 infection. As for the study in general: Bulk RNA isolated from unsorted whole blood underwent sequencing; chains were not paired.

The study's findings and limits: Reliance on VDJdb matching favored anti-spike CD8 responses; private and CD4 specificities were missed.

Germline CDR1 reads KGHSH; CDR2 reads LQKENI. The CDR3 length is 13 residues. V was clipped by 0 bases and J by 5 bases, with 5 bases between them. Attached unique molecular identifiers marked individual cDNA molecules. A single record per CDR3 protein comes from TCRdb applying MiXCR to the 5' RACE reads. The sample lists around 80,000 distinct CDR3 sequences, about 12% occurring once. This clonotype was picked up many times. Its antigen is unknown. The origin of this receptor is an adult who was a healthcare worker with PCR-confirmed SARS-CoV-2 infection or an uninfected control (not recorded which). This chain connects TRBV18 to TRBJ1-3; D is unclear. Material: whole blood. CDR3 loop: CASSPPGRNTIYF. CDR3 nucleotide sequence: TGTGCCAGCTCACCACCGGGAAGAAACACCATATATTTT.